This T cell receptor (beta chain) comes out of a study of T-cell memory formation after mild COVID-19. Only a few counts were recorded for this clonotype. MiXCR was run by TCRdb on the 5' RACE reads, yielding one entry per CDR3 protein. The sample holds roughly 150,000 distinct CDR3 sequences, approximately 15% seen once. The origin of this receptor is an adult woman who had mild COVID-19 (a few samples of this study predate the infection). Cell type and time point are not known. Sample: PBMCs or a T cell subset sorted from them (not recorded which).

CDR3 DNA: TGCGCCAGCAGCTTGGTTCAGGGGGCGAACACTGAAGCTTTCTTT. Translated, it gives CASSLVQGANTEAFF. V usage is TRBV5-1 and J usage is TRBJ1-1, with TRBD1 matching over 8 bases. The V gene's germline CDR1 is SGHRS and CDR2 YFSETQ. Losses at the gene ends were 0 bases for V and 1 base for J; bases not matched to a gene: 2. The CDR3 is 15 residues long.